The clone carrying this T cell receptor beta chain was seen just once. Its antigen is currently unknown. The sample originates from a study of cytomegalovirus exposure and HLA in healthy donors. TCRdb's table, derived via immunoSEQ multiplex PCR, lists solely in-frame clones and lacks some. In the table there are 110,000 to 150,000 clones, 91% of which are singletons. The study, taken as a whole, reports: Most TCR sequences were uncommon, yet certain public TCRs appeared in many donors. The study listed 150 to 200 cytomegalovirus-associated TCR beta chains. Three CMV-associated chains proved CMV antigen-specific in vitro.

The CDR3 runs 17 residues. V shed 5 bases, J shed 3 bases, and the junction held 12 bases outside the gene matches. Germline V gene lookup returns CDR1 SEHNR and CDR2 FQNEAQ (reference sequence). Source material: PBMCs. V and J are TRBV7-9 and TRBJ1-5; 8 bases agree with TRBD1. The receptor's source is a man aged 18-30 years in good health and CMV-seronegative. The DNA of the CDR3 is TGTGCCAGCAGCCCCCCCAGGGGGCAGGAGAACAATCAGCCCCAGCATTTT. It translates to CASSPPRGQENNQPQHF.